The entry that follows covers one T cell receptor beta chain sequence. These data belong to a study of CD8+CD57+ T cells in acquired aplastic anemia. In the study overall: Sorted CD4+ plus CD8+ cells gave DNA averaging about 3.2 ug.

There are 14 residues in the CDR3. Germline CDR1 is SGHTA and CDR2 is FQGNSA. V lost 1 base to trimming and J lost 13 bases, with 19 bases between them. According to the study, genomic DNA was the template for TCR beta VDJ and CDR3 profiling. MiXCR, applied by TCRdb to the reads, yields one record per CDR3 protein. In the table there are roughly 420,000 distinct CDR3 sequences, 65% to 75% of which are singletons. The specimen was sorted CD4+, CD8+, or CD8+CD57+ T cells (not recorded which) from PBMCs. The V and J genes are TRBV7-2 and TRBJ1-2; no clear D gene. The source of this sequence is a human donor in good health, serving as a control. This CDR3 reads CASSLDGMNTESTF. CDR3 in DNA: TGTGCCAGCAGCTTAGACGGAATGAACACTGAATCCACCTTC.